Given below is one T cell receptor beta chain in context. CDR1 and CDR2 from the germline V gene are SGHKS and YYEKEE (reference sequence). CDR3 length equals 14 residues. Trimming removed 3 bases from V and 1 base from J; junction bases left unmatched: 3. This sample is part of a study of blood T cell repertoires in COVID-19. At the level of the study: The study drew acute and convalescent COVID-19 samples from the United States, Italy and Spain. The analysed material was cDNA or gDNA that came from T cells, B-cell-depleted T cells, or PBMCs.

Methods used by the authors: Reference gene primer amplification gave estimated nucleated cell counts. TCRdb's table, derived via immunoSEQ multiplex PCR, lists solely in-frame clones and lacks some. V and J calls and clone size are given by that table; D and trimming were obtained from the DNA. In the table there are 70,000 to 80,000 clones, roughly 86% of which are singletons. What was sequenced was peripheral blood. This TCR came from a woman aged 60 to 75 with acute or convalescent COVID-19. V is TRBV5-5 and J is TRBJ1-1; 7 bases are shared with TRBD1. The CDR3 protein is CASSSGQKNTEAFF. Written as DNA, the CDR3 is TGTGCCAGCAGCTCGGGACAGAAGAACACTGAAGCTTTCTTT.